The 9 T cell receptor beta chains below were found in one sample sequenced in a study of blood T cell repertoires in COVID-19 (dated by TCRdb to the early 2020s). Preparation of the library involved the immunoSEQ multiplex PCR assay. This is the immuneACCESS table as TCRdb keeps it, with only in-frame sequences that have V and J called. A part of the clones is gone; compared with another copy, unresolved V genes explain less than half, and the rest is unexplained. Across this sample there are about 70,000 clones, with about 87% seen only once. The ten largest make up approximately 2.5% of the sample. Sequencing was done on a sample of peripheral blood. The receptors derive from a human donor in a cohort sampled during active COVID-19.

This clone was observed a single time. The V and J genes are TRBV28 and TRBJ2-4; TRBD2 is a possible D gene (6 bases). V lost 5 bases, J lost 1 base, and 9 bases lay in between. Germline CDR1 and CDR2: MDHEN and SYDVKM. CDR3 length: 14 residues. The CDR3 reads CASSGGLAKNIQYF. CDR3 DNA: TGTGCCAGCAGTGGAGGGTTGGCCAAAAACATTCAGTACTTC.

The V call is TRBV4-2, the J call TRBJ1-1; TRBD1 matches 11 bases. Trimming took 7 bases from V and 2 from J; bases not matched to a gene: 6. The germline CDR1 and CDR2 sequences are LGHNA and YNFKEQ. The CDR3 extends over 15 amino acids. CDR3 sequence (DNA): TGTGCCAGCACCGGGACAGGGGGGTCTAACACTGAAGCTTTCTTT. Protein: CASTGTGGSNTEAFF.

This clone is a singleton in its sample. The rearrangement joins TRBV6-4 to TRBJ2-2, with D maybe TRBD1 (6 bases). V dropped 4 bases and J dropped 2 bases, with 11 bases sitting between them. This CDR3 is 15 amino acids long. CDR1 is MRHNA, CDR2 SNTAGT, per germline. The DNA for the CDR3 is TGTGCCAGCAGTGCCGTACAGGGAAACACCGGGGAGCTGTTTTTT. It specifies CASSAVQGNTGELFF.

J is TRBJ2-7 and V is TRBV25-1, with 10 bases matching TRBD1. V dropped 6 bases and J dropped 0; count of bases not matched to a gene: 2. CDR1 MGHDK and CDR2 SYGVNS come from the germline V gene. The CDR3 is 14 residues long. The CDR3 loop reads CASRRDRGSYEQYF. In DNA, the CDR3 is TGTGCCAGCAGGCGGGACAGGGGCTCCTACGAGCAGTACTTC.

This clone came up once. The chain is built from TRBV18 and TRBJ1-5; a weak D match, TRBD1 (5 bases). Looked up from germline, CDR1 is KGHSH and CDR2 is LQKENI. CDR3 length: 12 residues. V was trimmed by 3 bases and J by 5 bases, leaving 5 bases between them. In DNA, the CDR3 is TGTGCCAGCTCACCGGGGCATCAGCCCCAGCATTTT. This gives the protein CASSPGHQPQHF. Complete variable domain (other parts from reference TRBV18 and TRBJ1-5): NAGVMQNPRHLVRRRGQEARLRCSPMKGHSHVYWYRQLPEEGLKFMVYLQKENIIDESGMPKERFSAEFPKEGPSILRIQQVVRGDSAAYFCASSPGHQPQHFGDGTRLSIL.

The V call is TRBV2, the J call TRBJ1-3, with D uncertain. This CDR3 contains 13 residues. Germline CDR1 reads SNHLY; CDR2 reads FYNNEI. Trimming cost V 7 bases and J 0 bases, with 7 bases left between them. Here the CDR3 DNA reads TGTGCCAGCAACCGGGACTCTGGAAACACCATATATTTT. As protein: CASNRDSGNTIYF.

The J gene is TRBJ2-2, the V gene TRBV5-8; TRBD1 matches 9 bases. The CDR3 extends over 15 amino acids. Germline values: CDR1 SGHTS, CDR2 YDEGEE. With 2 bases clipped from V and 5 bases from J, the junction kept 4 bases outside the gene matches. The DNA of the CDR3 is TGTGCCAGCAGCTTCCGGACAGGGGTAACCGGGGAGCTGTTTTTT. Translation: CASSFRTGVTGELFF.

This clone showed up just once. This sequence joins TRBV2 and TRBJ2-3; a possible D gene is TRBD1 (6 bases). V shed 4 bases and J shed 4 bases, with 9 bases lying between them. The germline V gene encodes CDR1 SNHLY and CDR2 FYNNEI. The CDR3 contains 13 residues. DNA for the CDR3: TGTGCCAGCAGTGGGACAGAAGCAGATACGCAGTATTTT. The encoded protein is CASSGTEADTQYF.

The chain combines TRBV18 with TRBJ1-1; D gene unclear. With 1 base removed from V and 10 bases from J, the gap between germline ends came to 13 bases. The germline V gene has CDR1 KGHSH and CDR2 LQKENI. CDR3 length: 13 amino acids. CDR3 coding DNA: TGTGCCAGCTCACCACAGGGAGAGGAACGAGCTTTCTTT. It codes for CASSPQGEERAFF.